Reported below is one T cell receptor beta chain. At one boundary the junction diverges from the germline segment, which might be a read error. The sample comes from a study of blood T cells in healthy people across ages. The germline CDR1 and CDR2 sequences are SGHRS and YFSETQ. CDR3 length: 15 residues. Using a J-beta primer mix together with a sample-barcoded 5' primer, a second PCR was run for roughly 7 to 12 cycles. MiXCR was run by TCRdb on the 5' RACE reads, yielding one entry per CDR3 protein. The data contain 710,000 or so distinct CDR3 sequences, about 32% of them singletons. The specimen was blood. This receptor was identified in a woman aged 80 or older in good health. The chain employs TRBV5-1 and TRBJ2-3; D is perhaps TRBD2 (6 bases). The CDR3, as DNA: TGCACCAGCAGCACGGACGGGAGAAGCACAGATACGCAGTATTTT. Its translation is CTSSTDGRSTDTQYF.